The entry that follows covers one T cell receptor beta chain sequence. The antigen is not known. The junction does not match germline at one end; this may be a read error. In TCRdb, the reads were re-called with MiXCR into one record per CDR3 protein. The table shows around 450,000 distinct CDR3 sequences, with approximately 31% occurring only once. Germline CDR1 and CDR2: ENHRY and SYGVKD. The CDR3 totals 17 residues. The data originate from a study of T cell repertoires in cytomegalovirus infection. Study overall: In public TCR beta signatures, there were indications of both CMV infection and matching HLA type. Regarding the study as a whole: Cumulative public TCR beta family frequency identified CMV carriers with the relevant HLA. Dominating the ex vivo response were HLA-C-restricted CMV-specific TCR beta clonotypes.

The TCR comes from a human donor in good health (CMV status not recorded). Some clones in this sample may be carry-over from other donors' samples. This chain uses TRBV10-3 with TRBJ1-1; TRBD1 might be the D (6 bases). Sequenced sample: PBMCs. Here the CDR3 reads CAISAPKGGLENTEAFF. The DNA of the CDR3 is TGTGCCATCAGTGCCCCGAAGGGGGGGTTGGAGAACACTGAAGCGTTCTTT.